The 9 T cell receptor beta chains below all came from one sample that was sequenced in a study of regulatory T cells in long-lasting Graves disease. Library construction for TCR beta used iRepertoire HTBI primers and Arm-PCR of CDR3 regions. TCRdb analysed the multiplex PCR reads with MiXCR anew, one entry per CDR3 protein. This table has 390,000 or so distinct CDR3 sequences, roughly 24% appearing once. Documented time point: persistent/refractory GD, antithyroid drugs over 5 years with positive TRAb. Following extraction of RNA from PBMCs, that RNA was used to make the TCR library. The source material was peripheral blood mononuclear cells (PBMCs), sampled when the disease was refractory, from a patient treated with antithyroid drugs. Receptor source: a middle-aged woman with Graves disease.

This clonotype was detected many times. The CDR3 DNA follows: TGTGCCAGCACCGAGTTGCGGGGCGAGCAGTACTTC. Encoded protein: CASTELRGEQYF. J is TRBJ2-7 and V is TRBV28; maybe TRBD2 (6 bases). V lost 7 bases, J lost 6 bases, and 13 bases lay in between. The CDR3 runs 12 residues. Germline V gene lookup returns CDR1 MDHEN and CDR2 SYDVKM.

This clonotype has ten or more counts. This chain uses TRBV12-3 or TRBV12-4 with TRBJ1-1; no clear D. V dropped 3 bases and J dropped 1 base, with 9 bases sitting between them. This CDR3 has 14 residues. The CDR3 reads CASSFREANTEAFF. CDR3 DNA: TGTGCCAGCAGTTTTCGGGAGGCGAACACTGAAGCTTTCTTT.

This chain uses TRBV7-2 with TRBJ1-4; D unresolved. The length of the CDR3 is 13 residues. V lost 5 bases and J lost 3, with 7 bases in between. CDR1 and CDR2 from the germline V gene are SGHTA and FQGNSA. The CDR3 DNA sequence: TGTGCCAGCAGCCGGGAGGCTAATGAAAAACTGTTTTTT. It is translated as CASSREANEKLFF.

This clonotype was detected many times. This CDR3 is CASSLDLVGANVLTF. The CDR3 coding sequence is TGTGCCAGCAGCTTAGACCTCGTGGGGGCCAACGTCCTGACTTTC. The chain links TRBV11-2 to TRBJ2-6; D gene unclear. The CDR3 has 15 amino acids. CDR1 SGHAT and CDR2 FQNNGV come from the germline V gene. With 0 bases removed from V and 4 bases from J, the gap between germline ends came to 7 bases.

J is TRBJ2-7 and V is TRBV18; D perhaps matches TRBD2 (6 bases). Trimming shortened V by 0 bases and J by 6 bases, and 15 bases separated the two germline ends. The germline V gene has CDR1 KGHSH and CDR2 LQKENI. CDR3 length: 15 amino acids. The DNA for the CDR3 is TGTGCCAGCTCACCACCGGGAGGAGGCACCTCCGAGCAGTACTTC. This sequence encodes CASSPPGGGTSEQYF. Variable domain in full (rest from reference TRBV18 and TRBJ2-7): NAGVMQNPRHLVRRRGQEARLRCSPMKGHSHVYWYRQLPEEGLKFMVYLQKENIIDESGMPKERFSAEFPKEGPSILRIQQVVRGDSAAYFCASSPPGGGTSEQYFGPGTRLTVT.

This clonotype was seen many times. CDR3 residues: CASSFAGFEATNEKLFF. DNA for the CDR3: TGTGCCAGCAGTTTTGCGGGTTTTGAGGCGACTAATGAAAAACTGTTTTTT. V usage is TRBV28 and J usage is TRBJ1-4, with no clear D. The CDR3 contains 17 residues. Between the trimmed V and J ends, which lost 3 bases and 2 bases, there was a span of 16 bases. Germline V gene data show CDR1 as MDHEN and CDR2 as SYDVKM.

The chain couples TRBV28 to TRBJ1-5; a possible D gene is TRBD1 (5 bases). Germline loops: CDR1 MDHEN, CDR2 SYDVKM. CDR3 length: 16 amino acids. The V gene lost 2 bases and the J gene lost 4 bases, with 15 bases spanning the gap. This chain's CDR3 is CASSLKLRGGNQPQHF. In DNA form, the CDR3 reads TGTGCCAGCAGTTTAAAGCTCCGTGGGGGGAATCAGCCCCAGCATTTT.

This clonotype was seen at least ten times. In DNA form, the CDR3 reads TGTGCCAGCACCCGACTTACTGAAGCTTTCTTT. Translation gives CASTRLTEAFF. The gene calls are TRBV28 and TRBJ1-1; D gene uncertain. The CDR3 has 11 amino acids. Germline lookup yields CDR1 MDHEN and CDR2 SYDVKM. The V end was cut by 7 bases, the J end by 5 bases, with 8 bases between.

In this sample, this clonotype turned up many times. The V call is TRBV2, the J call TRBJ2-5; 7 bases are a match to TRBD2. The CDR3 runs 17 residues. Germline trimming cut 2 bases from V and 7 bases from J; bases unmatched to any gene: 16. The germline V gene encodes CDR1 SNHLY and CDR2 FYNNEI. CDR3 DNA: TGTGCCAGCAGTGAATTGACGGGAGGCCCGGTAAAAGGGACCCAGTACTTC. Translated, it gives CASSELTGGPVKGTQYF.